The TCR beta chain described here comes from a study of CD8 T cells in Susac syndrome. Study as a whole: Sequencing included Susac syndrome patients, five or six of them with active disease and about eight in remission. General observations from the study: The CD4+ T cell repertoires that were profiled in Susac syndrome showed no clonal expansion.

Negative magnetic isolation gave CD8+ and CD4+ cells; FACS enriched CD8+ TEMRA. RNA in amounts of roughly 0.5 to 1 ug was reverse transcribed with random hexamers. With immunoSEQ multiplex PCR, TCR beta CDR3 was amplified across 54 Vbeta and 13 Jbeta. TCRdb re-derived calls from the immunoSEQ multiplex PCR reads in MiXCR, one entry per CDR3 protein. The sample yields about 240,000 distinct CDR3 sequences, around 96% seen once. The CDR3 extends over 19 amino acids. Germline loops: CDR1 LGHNA, CDR2 YNFKEQ. Unmatched junction bases numbered 11, after V lost 0 bases and J lost 0 bases. Details on this clonotype: Its antigen is as yet unknown.

The specimen sequenced was CD4+ T cells from PBMCs. This chain uses TRBV4-2 with TRBJ2-7, with 10 bases identical to TRBD2. This sequence was found in a human donor with Susac syndrome. CDR3 residues: CASSQDRKTSGTSSYEQYF. As DNA, the CDR3 is TGTGCCAGCAGCCAAGATCGGAAAACTAGCGGGACGAGCTCCTACGAGCAGTACTTC.